Listed here are 27 T cell receptor beta chains from one sample, sequenced in a study of T cell changes during pregnancy in multiple sclerosis. Method: immunoSEQ multiplex PCR; TCRdb's copy keeps in-frame clones and lacks some. Of nearly 110,000 clones in the sample, around 90% are singletons; the top ten hold roughly 1.6%. The sample in question was peripheral blood, obtained before pregnancy. Receptors originate from a female donor with multiple sclerosis, enrolled in a pregnancy study.

The chain links TRBV2 to TRBJ1-3; D may be TRBD1 (5 bases). Trimming left V 4 bases short and J 0 bases short, with 16 bases between. From germline, CDR1 is SNHLY and CDR2 FYNNEI. CDR3 size: 17 residues. This chain's CDR3 is CASSVGGALNSGNTIYF. CDR3 nucleotide sequence: TGTGCCAGCAGTGTAGGAGGGGCCTTAAACTCTGGAAACACCATATATTTT.

The chain links TRBV4-3 to TRBJ1-6; 8 bases line up with TRBD1. Trimming cost V 0 bases and J 10 bases; bases outside gene matches: 5. The CDR3 is 15 amino acids. The germline gives CDR1 LGHNA, CDR2 YSLEER. CDR3 residues: CASSQDLTGGSPLHF. In DNA, the CDR3 is TGCGCCAGCAGCCAAGATCTCACAGGGGGGTCACCCCTCCACTTT.

V usage is TRBV27 and J usage is TRBJ1-5; TRBD1 matches at 7 bases. Germline-derived CDR1 and CDR2 are MNHEY and SMNVEV (reference sequence). This CDR3 comprises 16 residues. V gave up 4 bases and J gave up 2 bases; unmatched junction bases: 8. The CDR3 spells CASSSRQGSGNQPQHF. The CDR3 bases are TGTGCCAGCAGTTCAAGACAGGGAAGTGGCAATCAGCCCCAGCATTTT.

The rearrangement joins TRBV19 to TRBJ2-2; 13 bases fit TRBD2. The CDR3 contains 18 residues. Germline assignment: CDR1 LNHDA and CDR2 SQIVND (reference sequence). J lost 0 bases, V lost 3 bases, and 4 bases had no gene match. The CDR3 sequence is CASSMRGLAGTNTGELFF. CDR3 bases: TGTGCCAGTAGTATGAGGGGACTAGCGGGGACGAACACCGGGGAGCTGTTTTTT. The variable domain in full, with the rest retrieved from reference TRBV19 and TRBJ2-2, is DGGITQSPKYLFRKEGQNVTLSCEQNLNHDAMYWYRQDPGQGLRLIYYSQIVNDFQKGDIAEGYSVSREKKESFPLTVTSAQKNPTAFYLCASSMRGLAGTNTGELFFGEGSRLTVL.

V and J are TRBV10-3 and TRBJ2-2; no reliable D call. Trimming removed 7 bases at V and 4 bases at J, with 4 bases between. Per the germline V gene, CDR1 is ENHRY and CDR2 is SYGVKD. The CDR3 is 11 residues long. In nucleotides, the CDR3 is TGTGCCATCACTAGCACCGGGGAGCTGTTTTTT. Residues: CAITSTGELFF.

V usage is TRBV7-9 and J usage is TRBJ2-7; D remains unclear. The CDR3 contains 12 residues. The V gene lost 2 bases and the J gene lost 3 bases, with 5 bases spanning the gap. Germline assignment: CDR1 SEHNR and CDR2 FQNEAQ (reference sequence). The CDR3 loop is CASSLSGYEQYF. CDR3 nucleotide sequence: TGTGCCAGCAGCTTATCGGGCTACGAGCAGTACTTC.

The CDR3 loop reads CASSQAGDRGGAPTLHF. Written as DNA, the CDR3 is TGCGCCAGCAGCCAAGCAGGGGACCGAGGGGGGGCCCCGACCCTCCACTTT. The chain has TRBV4-1 and TRBJ1-6; TRBD1 is a possible D gene (6 bases). Per the germline V gene, CDR1 is MGHRA and CDR2 is YSYEKL. V lost 1 base and J 14 bases, leaving 24 bases between the germline ends. The CDR3 has 17 amino acids.

CDR3 residues: CAWSVQGAHLNQPQHF. DNA for the CDR3: TGTGCCTGGAGTGTACAGGGGGCTCATCTCAATCAGCCCCAGCATTTT. The chain combines TRBV30 with TRBJ1-5, with TRBD1 matching 9 bases. The CDR3 is made up of 16 amino acids. Trimming at V came to 0 bases and at J to 3 bases, leaving 6 bases not matched to a gene. Germline-derived CDR1 and CDR2 are GTSNPN and SVGIG (reference sequence).

The chain links TRBV5-6 to TRBJ1-1; D remains unclear. Trimming stripped 4 bases from V and 3 bases from J, with 10 bases between. CDR3 size: 13 residues. Germline-derived CDR1 and CDR2 are SGHDT and YYEEEE. The chain's CDR3 is CASSPDEDTEAFF. Here the CDR3 DNA reads TGTGCCAGCAGCCCCGACGAGGACACTGAAGCTTTCTTT.

The V gene is TRBV30, the J gene TRBJ2-3; tentatively, D is TRBD2 (5 bases). This CDR3 comprises 13 residues. V was clipped by 5 bases and J by 4 bases, with 13 bases between them. Germline V lookup: CDR1 GTSNPN, CDR2 SVGIG (reference sequence). The CDR3 spells CAWDYSGADTQYF. For the CDR3, the DNA is TGTGCCTGGGACTATTCTGGCGCAGATACGCAGTATTTT.

V usage is TRBV7-8 and J usage is TRBJ2-7; 7 nucleotides align to TRBD1. This CDR3 has 17 amino acids. Germline-derived CDR1 and CDR2 are SGHVS and FQNEAQ. The V and J ends lost 0 bases and 2 bases, in that order; junction bases with no gene match: 10. CDR3 coding DNA: TGTGCCAGCAGCTTAGCTCAAAGAAAACAGGGGACCTACGAGCAGTACTTC. Translation: CASSLAQRKQGTYEQYF. Full variable domain (missing parts from reference TRBV7-8 and TRBJ2-7): GAGVSQSPRYKVAKRGQDVALRCDPISGHVSLFWYQQALGQGPEFLTYFQNEAQLDKSGLPSDRFFAERPEGSVSTLKIQRTQQEDSAVYLCASSLAQRKQGTYEQYFGPGTRLTVT.

The V call is TRBV5-5, the J call TRBJ1-4; D gene unclear. Trimming took 0 bases from V and 4 from J, leaving 10 bases between them. Per the germline V gene, CDR1 is SGHKS and CDR2 is YYEKEE (reference sequence). This CDR3 has 15 amino acids. In nucleotides, the CDR3 is TGTGCCAGCAGCTTGGATGTCAGAAATAATGAAAAACTGTTTTTT. It codes for CASSLDVRNNEKLFF.

The rearrangement links TRBV14 to TRBJ1-2; 8 bases align to TRBD1. CDR3 length: 15 amino acids. The germline CDR1 and CDR2 sequences are SGHDN and FVKESK. V was clipped by 1 base and J by 8 bases; unmatched bases: 9. The CDR3 spells CASSQGQGLTTGYTF. The CDR3 bases are TGTGCCAGCAGCCAAGGACAGGGGCTCACTACCGGCTACACCTTC.

The chain uses TRBV7-2 and TRBJ2-3; 7 positions agree with TRBD2. The V gene end was trimmed by 7 bases and the J gene end by 5 bases; junction bases not matched to a gene: 9. CDR3 length: 14 amino acids. The germline gives CDR1 SGHTA, CDR2 FQGNSA. The CDR3 spells CASTQVGGRDTQYF. In DNA, the CDR3 is TGTGCCAGCACCCAGGTGGGCGGGAGAGATACGCAGTATTTT.

The V gene is TRBV7-2, the J gene TRBJ2-1; the D is unclear. CDR3 length: 14 amino acids. Germline V lookup: CDR1 SGHTA, CDR2 FQGNSA. V lost 7 bases and J 8 bases, leaving 18 bases between the germline ends. The CDR3 DNA reads TGTGCCAGCACCACCCCCGTCAGCAGGCATGAGCAGTTCTTC. Protein sequence: CASTTPVSRHEQFF.

The chain uses TRBV7-2 and TRBJ1-4; unclear D gene. CDR1 and CDR2 from the germline V gene are SGHTA and FQGNSA. Trimming took off 0 bases at V and 0 bases at J, with 5 bases between the two ends. The CDR3 has 15 amino acids. CDR3 in amino acids: CASSLAGATNEKLFF. Written as DNA, the CDR3 is TGTGCCAGCAGCTTAGCGGGAGCAACTAATGAAAAACTGTTTTTT.

The chain employs TRBV29-1 and TRBJ1-1; 9 bases match TRBD1. Per germline, CDR1 SQVTM and CDR2 ANQGSEA. Germline trimming cut 7 bases from V and 5 bases from J; bases unmatched to any gene: 5. CDR3 size: 12 residues. CDR3 region: CSGRDRGTEAFF. The CDR3 region has the DNA TGCAGCGGTCGAGACAGGGGGACTGAAGCTTTCTTT.

The chain has TRBV5-1 and TRBJ2-3; 8 bases align to TRBD2. The CDR3 runs to 16 residues. Germline-derived CDR1 and CDR2 are SGHRS and YFSETQ. J was trimmed by 0 bases and V by 1 base; bases with no gene match: 4. CDR3 in amino acids: CASSLRPSGSTDTQYF. As DNA, the CDR3 is TGCGCCAGCAGCTTGAGGCCTAGCGGGAGCACAGATACGCAGTATTTT.

In regard to this clone: A read error may account for a junction end that differs from germline. The V gene is TRBV5-4, the J gene TRBJ2-3; a possible D gene is TRBD2 (6 bases). CDR3 length equals 17 residues. Germline V CDR1 and CDR2: SGHNT, YYREEE (reference sequence). The CDR3 protein is CASSQDLASVGADTQYF. The CDR3 coding sequence is TGCGCCAGCAGCCAAGATCTCGCTAGCGTCGGCGCAGATACGCAGTATTTT.

The chain couples TRBV6-1 to TRBJ1-5; D unresolved. Trimming shortened V by 2 bases and J by 7 bases, and 9 bases separated the two germline ends. CDR3 length: 13 amino acids. Per germline, CDR1 MNHNS and CDR2 SASEGT. The CDR3 coding sequence is TGTGCCAGCAGTGAACTCCGTGGCCAGCCCCAGCATTTT. It is translated as CASSELRGQPQHF.

The genes are TRBV9 and TRBJ2-7; D is possibly TRBD2 (6 bases). This CDR3 has 15 amino acids. V lost 0 bases and J lost 2, with 12 bases in between. Germline V gives CDR1 SGDLS, CDR2 YYNGEE. The CDR3 protein is CASSVGGGGAYEQYF. The DNA for the CDR3 is TGTGCCAGCAGCGTAGGAGGCGGCGGGGCCTACGAGCAGTACTTC.

The J gene is TRBJ2-3, the V gene TRBV9; TRBD1 might be the D (6 bases). V was shortened by 0 bases and J by 1 base, with 18 bases between the two germline ends. The CDR3 consists of 18 residues. The germline gives CDR1 SGDLS, CDR2 YYNGEE. CDR3 loop: CASSVAPTLDSGTDTQYF. CDR3 nucleotides: TGTGCCAGCAGCGTAGCCCCCACTTTGGACAGCGGCACAGATACGCAGTATTTT.

CDR3 amino acids: CASSYSPTNNEQFF. CDR3 sequence (DNA): TGTGCCAGCAGTTACTCGCCCACAAACAATGAGCAGTTCTTC. The chain employs TRBV6-5 and TRBJ2-1; D is uncertain. From germline, CDR1 is MNHEY and CDR2 SVGAGI. V was trimmed by 0 bases and J by 5 bases, leaving 8 bases between them. CDR3 length: 14 residues.

The chain combines TRBV18 with TRBJ1-2; D is ambiguous. The CDR3 runs to 16 residues. Germline lookup yields CDR1 KGHSH and CDR2 LQKENI. Trimming removed 1 base at V and 3 bases at J, with 15 bases between. CDR3 DNA sequence: TGTGCCAGCTCACCACGAGGAACCGGGGTTCACTATGGCTACACCTTC. Translation gives CASSPRGTGVHYGYTF.

The V gene is TRBV15, the J gene TRBJ2-5; D remains unclear. Deletions cut 0 bases from V and 5 bases from J, with 7 bases between. CDR3 length: 13 amino acids. The germline CDR1 and CDR2 sequences are LNHNV and YYDKDF (reference sequence). For the CDR3, the DNA is TGTGCCACCAGCAGAGATTTGGAGGAGACCCAGTACTTC. Amino acid sequence: CATSRDLEETQYF.

A single count supports this clone. This chain joins TRBV5-3 and TRBJ1-5; tentatively, D is TRBD1 (6 bases). TRBV5-3 is placed among ORFs of uncertain function. This CDR3 is 14 amino acids long. V lost 4 bases, J lost 7 bases, and 15 bases lay in between. CDR3 nucleotides: TGTGCCAGAAGCCCCATGGACAGAGGGCAGCCCCAGCATTTT. Its protein product is CARSPMDRGQPQHF.

The chain recombines TRBV28 with TRBJ2-1, with TRBD2 as a possible D gene (5 bases). CDR3 length: 13 residues. V was cut by 6 bases and J by 5 bases, with 11 bases left in between. Germline-derived CDR1 and CDR2 are MDHEN and SYDVKM. CDR3 sequence: CASRSPGNNEQFF. The DNA for the CDR3 is TGTGCCAGCAGATCCCCCGGGAACAATGAGCAGTTCTTC. Supplemented by reference TRBV28 and TRBJ2-1, the full variable domain reads DVKVTQSSRYLVKRTGEKVFLECVQDMDHENMFWYRQDPGLGLRLIYFSYDVKMKEKGDIPEGYSVSREKKERFSLILESASTNQTSMYLCASRSPGNNEQFFGPGTRLTVL.